This T cell receptor beta chain derives from a study of blood T cell repertoires in COVID-19. Some clones are missing from TCRdb's copy, which holds only in-frame ones; the method was immunoSEQ multiplex PCR. The data contain roughly 190,000 clones, 86% of them singletons. Germline V CDR1 and CDR2: LNHNV, YYDKDF (reference sequence). The length of the CDR3 is 17 residues. V shed 0 bases, J shed 9 bases, and the junction held 12 bases outside the gene matches. Sequenced sample: PBMCs or T cells enriched from blood (not recorded which). This clonotype was sampled from a woman in her 40s in a cohort exposed to, infected with or recovered from COVID-19 (not recorded which). The chain couples TRBV15 to TRBJ2-1; 9 bases are a match to TRBD2. As DNA, the CDR3 is TGTGCCACCAGCAGAGATCTCCCAGCGGGAGGTTCGGGTGAGCAGTTCTTC. It translates to CATSRDLPAGGSGEQFF.